This T cell receptor beta chain derives from a study of OX40 agonist ivuxolimab in advanced cancers. In terms of the full investigation: Ivuxolimab was a fully human IgG2 agonistic monoclonal antibody targeting the costimulatory receptor OX40 (CD134). Intravenous ivuxolimab was administered to patients every 2 weeks at six dose levels: 0.01, 0.1, 0.3, 1.5, 3 and 10 mg/kg. Of the approximately 50 dose-escalation patients, hepatocellular carcinoma was present in 19, melanoma in some 15, renal cell carcinoma in 9 and head and neck cancer in 9. In the dose-escalation cohort, 82.7% of patients were male, and the mean age was around 60 years, with a range of about 23 to 85. Prior anti-PD-1, anti-PD-L1 or anti-CTLA-4 therapy was permitted, and 30% to 45% of dose-escalation patients had received checkpoint inhibitors. Partial responses occurred in three dose-escalation patients, of whom one had hepatocellular carcinoma and two had cutaneous melanoma. Peripheral TCRbeta sequencing was intended to test whether TCR sequence diversity was altered and clonal T-cell expansion was caused by ivuxolimab. The paper covers the monotherapy dose-escalation part of the phase I ivuxolimab trial, which included N ≈ 57 patients.

To sequence the TCRbeta CDR3 region, genomic DNA was isolated from the sorted cells. TCRbeta CDR3 regions were sequenced using the immunoSEQ Assay. What TCRdb holds here is the immuneACCESS table cut down to in-frame rearrangements. Part of the clones is not present; checked against another copy, under half of the missing clones reflect an unresolved V gene, and the others are unexplained. The sample profile shows roughly 13,000 clones; approximately 76% of them were found once. Approximately 29% of the sample is held by the ten biggest clonotypes. Broad study findings and their caveats: After ivuxolimab, more expanded clones were found on average in CD8+ T cells than in CD4+ T cells. Low levels of normalized T-cell clonal expansion were also seen in some patients who did not respond. Clonal expansion of both CD4+ and CD8+ blood T cells was observed from baseline to week 6 at doses 0.1 to 3.0 mg/kg. Antigen specificity was not determined for the clonally expanded peripheral T cells. In the 0.1-3.0 mg/kg groups, partial responders had among the lowest normalized peripheral clonal expansion, particularly in CD8+ T cells.

The trial excluded patients who had a history of autoimmune disease or were on systemic immunosuppression. Peripheral blood for TCR sequencing was collected from all dose cohorts at baseline, on cycle 4 day 1, and on cycle 7 day 1. The samples were taken from a phase I, first-in-human, multicenter, open-label dose-escalation trial of ivuxolimab. Adults with locally advanced or metastatic melanoma, renal cell carcinoma, hepatocellular carcinoma or head and neck squamous cell carcinoma were enrolled in the trial. Before TCR sequencing, CD4+ and CD8+ T cells were separately sorted from peripheral blood. In regard to this clone: Its binding antigen is unknown. No much larger clonotype is one base removed from it; base qualities were not supplied.

The sequence was obtained from an adult with an advanced solid tumor such as melanoma, head and neck, liver or kidney cancer. The sequences come from CD4+ or CD8+ T cells sorted from blood, collected in a trial of the OX40 agonist ivuxolimab.

Read as DNA, the sequence is TGTGCCAGCAGCCCCGACGGGAATCCCTACGAGCAGTACTTC. The translation is CASSPDGNPYEQYF. The receptor chain draws on TRBV6-6 and TRBJ2-5; tentative D gene TRBD2, with 5 bases matching. Matching the DNA end better, TRBJ2-7 makes the J call doubtful. The germline V gene (reference sequence) specifies MNHNY as CDR1 and SVGAGI as CDR2. The CDR3 holds 14 amino acids from the cysteine to the phenylalanine. The entry retains the CDR3 DNA only, 42 bases that are in frame from base 1.